Listed below are T cell receptor beta chains from one sample, sequenced in a study of blood T cell repertoires in COVID-19. The protocol was immunoSEQ multiplex PCR, while the TCRdb copy is restricted to in-frame clones and leaves out a portion. The table lists some 200,000 clones, about 80% of them singletons, with about 6.9% in the top ten. Sequences were obtained from peripheral blood. The receptor set was obtained from a human donor with acute or convalescent COVID-19. The donor label of this sample is uncertain. CDR3s include the opening cysteine and the closing phenylalanine or tryptophan. The D gene is left open where the match is weak. Part of the rows lack a size; the others show once, few, many or a class for expanded clones.

d_gene	v_gene	abundance	j_gene	CDR3nt	CDR3aa
.	TRBV19	.	TRBJ1-1	TGTGCCAGTAGTACCGAGACAACAAGGAACACTGAAGCTTTCTTT	CASSTETTRNTEAFF
TRBD1	TRBV19	.	TRBJ2-2	TGTGCCAGTAGGACAGGGGTCAACGGGGAGCTGTTTTTT	CASRTGVNGELFF
TRBD1	TRBV27	few	TRBJ2-2	TGTGCCAGCAGTCAACAGGGGTTAGGGTGGGAAACCGGGGAGCTGTTTTTT	CASSQQGLGWETGELFF
.	TRBV12-3/TRBV12-4	.	TRBJ1-1	TGTGCCAGCACCTTCGGAGGGAACACTGAAGCTTTCTTT	CASTFGGNTEAFF
TRBD2	TRBV7-2	few	TRBJ2-2	TGTGCCAGCAGCCCAAGACTAGCGGGAGTTACCGGGGAGCTGTTTTTT	CASSPRLAGVTGELFF
.	TRBV13	.	TRBJ1-6	TGTGCCAGCAGCCCGAGGCAGCCGGGGACGGCGGGATGGTCACCCCTCCACTTT	CASSPRQPGTAGWSPLHF
TRBD2	TRBV4-2	.	TRBJ2-1	TGTGCCAGCAGCCCCACTAGCGGGCTAAGCAATGAGCAGTTCTTC	CASSPTSGLSNEQFF
TRBD1	TRBV12-3/TRBV12-4	.	TRBJ1-6	TGTGCCAGCAGTTTAGACAGGGGTTCACCCCTCCACTTT	CASSLDRGSPLHF
TRBD1	TRBV10-3	.	TRBJ2-2	TGTGCCATCAGCCAGGGGGCCGACACCGGGGAGCTGTTTTTT	CAISQGADTGELFF
TRBD1	TRBV5-1	.	TRBJ2-2	TGCGCCAGCAGCAAGGGACAGGGCCTTAACACCGGGGAGCTGTTTTTT	CASSKGQGLNTGELFF
TRBD2	TRBV7-2	.	TRBJ2-7	TGTGCCAGCAGGCCTAGCGGGAGCTCCTCCTACGAGCAGTACTTC	CASRPSGSSSYEQYF
TRBD2	TRBV29-1	.	TRBJ2-7	TGCAGCGTTGTAGGGCTAGCGGGAGGAAGCGACGAGCAGTACTTC	CSVVGLAGGSDEQYF
.	TRBV24-1	.	TRBJ1-5	TGTGCCACCAGTGATCCTCGGGAGGTTGGGCATCAGCCCCAGCATTTT	CATSDPREVGHQPQHF
TRBD1	TRBV30	.	TRBJ2-7	TGTGCCTGGAGTTTCGGCCCTCAGGGGGTCTACGAGCAGTACTTC	CAWSFGPQGVYEQYF
TRBD1	TRBV27	.	TRBJ2-3	TGTGCCAGCAGTACCCCGACAGGGGCCCCAGATACGCAGTATTTT	CASSTPTGAPDTQYF
TRBD2	TRBV3-1/TRBV3-2	few	TRBJ2-7	TGTGCCAGCAGCCAAGGTCTCGGGAGGGCTCTATCCGAGCAGTACTTC	CASSQGLGRALSEQYF
.	TRBV7-2	.	TRBJ2-3	TGTGCCAGCAGCTTTCCGGGAATCACAGATACGCAGTATTTT	CASSFPGITDTQYF
.	TRBV27	.	TRBJ1-1	TGTGCCAGCAGTTTAGCCGGGAGGCTCACTGAAGCTTTCTTT	CASSLAGRLTEAFF
TRBD2	TRBV7-6	.	TRBJ2-1	TGTGCCAGCAGCTTAGGACTAGCGGGTTACAATGAGCAGTTCTTC	CASSLGLAGYNEQFF
TRBD1	TRBV29-1	few	TRBJ2-5	TGCAGCGTTGACTCCGACAGGGGTAGAGGGACCCAGTACTTC	CSVDSDRGRGTQYF
.	TRBV30	.	TRBJ2-4	TGTGCCTGGAGTGGCTCGGGAGCGCAGATTCAGTACTTC	CAWSGSGAQIQYF
.	TRBV30	.	TRBJ1-3	TGTGCCTGGAAATTCCGCCACGGGTTTAGCTCTGGAAACACCATATATTTT	CAWKFRHGFSSGNTIYF
.	TRBV6-5	.	TRBJ2-1	TGTGCCAGCAGTTACTCCGGGGGAGGAGGGTACAATGAGCAGTTCTTC	CASSYSGGGGYNEQFF
TRBD1	TRBV19	.	TRBJ1-5	TGTGCCAGTAGTATAAGACAGGGGGAACGGAATCAGCCCCAGCATTTT	CASSIRQGERNQPQHF
.	TRBV18	once	TRBJ2-1	TGTGCCAGCTCACCAGTGACAGGAAATGAGCAGTTCTTC	CASSPVTGNEQFF
TRBD1	TRBV5-1	.	TRBJ2-1	TGCGCCAGCAGCCGCATTACAGGGGGCGCGTCCAATGAGCAGTTCTTC	CASSRITGGASNEQFF
TRBD2	TRBV18	.	TRBJ2-1	TGTGCCAGCTCACGCCCACTCCCGGGAGGTGACAATGAGCAGTTCTTC	CASSRPLPGGDNEQFF
TRBD1	TRBV28	few	TRBJ1-1	TGTGCCAGCAGTCCTTCGGGACAGGGGAAGCCCGAAGCTTTCTTT	CASSPSGQGKPEAFF
.	TRBV18	.	TRBJ2-4	TGTGCCAGCTCACCGGAGAAAAACATTCAGTACTTC	CASSPEKNIQYF
.	TRBV6-5	.	TRBJ2-7	TGTGCCAGCAGTATTAAGGGGGACTACGAGCAGTACTTC	CASSIKGDYEQYF
.	TRBV5-1	.	TRBJ1-3	TGCGCCAGCAGCGTTCAAGGGGACTCTGGAAACACCATATATTTT	CASSVQGDSGNTIYF
TRBD1	TRBV19	few	TRBJ1-1	TGTGCCAGTAGTGTTCCCCGACAGGGTACTGAAGCTTTCTTT	CASSVPRQGTEAFF
TRBD1	TRBV14	.	TRBJ2-5	TGTGCCAGCAGCCAGCGGGACAGGGGGCTGCGTCAGGAGACCCAGTACTTC	CASSQRDRGLRQETQYF
TRBD1	TRBV5-1	.	TRBJ2-7	TGCGCCAGCTCGGCAAGTGTGGGGACCGGGACAGGGAATTACGAGCAGTACTTC	CASSASVGTGTGNYEQYF
TRBD1	TRBV19	few	TRBJ2-7	TGTGCCAGTAGTCTCGGGACAGGGGAAAACGAGCAGTACTTC	CASSLGTGENEQYF
.	TRBV24-1	.	TRBJ1-2	TGTGCCACCAGTGACACAGTCGGTGGCTACACCTTC	CATSDTVGGYTF
TRBD1	TRBV11-2	many	TRBJ1-2	TGTGCCAGCGCTGAACAGGGGTACTATGGCTACACCTTC	CASAEQGYYGYTF
TRBD2	TRBV9	.	TRBJ2-2	TGTGCCAGCAGCGCGCTAACCCCGGGACTAGCGAACACCGGGGAGCTGTTTTTT	CASSALTPGLANTGELFF
.	TRBV5-1	.	TRBJ2-1	TGCGCCAGCAGTGACGGACTGGAACGGTACAATGAGCAGTTCTTC	CASSDGLERYNEQFF
TRBD2	TRBV29-1	once	TRBJ2-5	TGCAGCGTTCTAGCGGGAGGGAGAGAGACCCAGTACTTC	CSVLAGGRETQYF
TRBD2	TRBV6-2/TRBV6-3	.	TRBJ2-7	TGTGCCAGCAGTTACGGGACTAGCGGGAGCTACGAGCAGTACTTC	CASSYGTSGSYEQYF
TRBD2	TRBV4-3	.	TRBJ2-7	TGCGCCAGCAGCCAAGGGGCGGCTAGCGGCGCCTACGAGCAGTACTTC	CASSQGAASGAYEQYF
TRBD1	TRBV29-1	.	TRBJ2-5	TGCAGCGTGGCGAAAACCACCGGGACAGGGGAAGAGACCCAGTACTTC	CSVAKTTGTGEETQYF
TRBD2	TRBV7-9	.	TRBJ2-7	TGTGCCAGCAGCTCTAGCGGCTCGACGGGGAAGTACTTC	CASSSSGSTGKYF
.	TRBV7-8	.	TRBJ1-5	TGTGCCAGCAGCTTAACGGACGGGGGAGGTCAGCCCCAGCATTTT	CASSLTDGGGQPQHF
TRBD2	TRBV7-3	.	TRBJ2-1	TGTGCCACATCTGCTAGCGGAGCCTACAATGAGCAGTTCTTC	CATSASGAYNEQFF
TRBD2	TRBV15	.	TRBJ2-7	TGTGCCACCAGCACATCGCGGGGGGGGCTAATATACGAGCAGTACTTC	CATSTSRGGLIYEQYF
.	TRBV19	.	TRBJ2-1	TGTGCCAGTAGTATAGACTCCTTCTCCTACAATGAGCAGTTCTTC	CASSIDSFSYNEQFF
.	TRBV11-2	.	TRBJ2-1	TGTGCCAGCAGCTCCGGGGTACTAGTGACTGAGCAGTTCTTC	CASSSGVLVTEQFF
.	TRBV29-1	.	TRBJ2-3	TGCAGCGTTGAAGCCTTTCCCGGAGGTACGCAGTATTTT	CSVEAFPGGTQYF
.	TRBV6-5	.	TRBJ2-3	TGTGCCAGCAGTATGCCCGTGGCTAGCACAGATACGCAGTATTTT	CASSMPVASTDTQYF
TRBD1	TRBV19	.	TRBJ1-5	TGTGCCAGTAGTTCCCGACAGGGGGCAAGGTTGGGCAATCAGCCCCAGCATTTT	CASSSRQGARLGNQPQHF
TRBD2	TRBV11-1	.	TRBJ2-1	TGTGCCAGCAGCTTCAGAGCGGGAGCGCACTACAATGAGCAGTTCTTC	CASSFRAGAHYNEQFF